The 27 T cell receptor beta chains below all came from one sample that was sequenced in a study of blood T cell repertoires in COVID-19. The repertoire was sequenced with immunoSEQ multiplex PCR; TCRdb's copy has only in-frame clones and lacks some. The sample has approximately 210,000 clones, 87% seen once. The sample comprised PBMCs or T cells enriched from blood (not recorded which). These receptors all stem from a young woman who had recovered from COVID-19.

This chain links TRBV3-1 (or the pseudogene TRBV3-2) with TRBJ2-1; D ambiguous. Trimming took off 2 bases at V and 3 bases at J, with 11 bases between the two ends. The CDR3 has 15 amino acids. CDR1 and CDR2 (germline): LGHDT, YNNKEL (reference sequence). The CDR3 coding sequence is TGTGCCAGCAGCCAACCAGATTCAGGCTACAATGAGCAGTTCTTC. This gives the protein CASSQPDSGYNEQFF.

The table lists this clone with a few counts. The chain links TRBV3-1 (or the pseudogene TRBV3-2) to TRBJ1-2, with D unclear. V dropped 4 bases and J dropped 0 bases, with 9 bases sitting between them. There are 14 residues in the CDR3. Germline values: CDR1 LGHDT, CDR2 YNNKEL (reference sequence). The CDR3 loop reads CASSPTGSNYGYTF. CDR3 bases: TGTGCCAGCAGCCCGACGGGTTCTAACTATGGCTACACCTTC.

The gene calls are TRBV19 and TRBJ1-1, with 11 bases fitting TRBD1. Germline-derived CDR1 and CDR2 are LNHDA and SQIVND (reference sequence). The CDR3 spans 14 residues. Losses at the gene ends were 6 bases for V and 4 bases for J; bases not matched to a gene: 4. CDR3 in amino acids: CASSRTGGITEAFF. The CDR3 nucleotides are TGTGCCAGTAGCCGGACAGGGGGCATCACTGAAGCTTTCTTT.

The V call is TRBV3-1 (or the pseudogene TRBV3-2), the J call TRBJ1-2, with D uncertain. Germline lookup yields CDR1 LGHDT and CDR2 YNNKEL (reference sequence). The V end was cut by 1 base, the J end by 6 bases, with 9 bases between. The CDR3 is made up of 13 amino acids. The CDR3 loop is CASSQGPLHGYTF. The CDR3 coding sequence is TGTGCCAGCAGCCAAGGGCCCCTGCATGGCTACACCTTC.

The chain joins TRBV6-6 to TRBJ1-6, with 10 positions matching TRBD1. The CDR3 spans 16 residues. CDR1 MNHNY and CDR2 SVGAGI come from the germline V gene (reference sequence). J was trimmed by 7 bases and V by 3 bases; bases with no gene match: 6. In DNA form, the CDR3 reads TGTGCCAGCAGTTATCCACAGGGACAGGGGAATTCACCCCTCCACTTT. Its protein is CASSYPQGQGNSPLHF.

V gene TRBV28 combines with J gene TRBJ1-5; D gene unclear. Germline V CDR1 and CDR2: MDHEN, SYDVKM. The CDR3 spans 14 residues. With 2 bases removed from V and 2 bases from J, the gap between germline ends came to 7 bases. The CDR3 sequence is CASSLGQGNQPQHF. The CDR3, as DNA: TGTGCCAGCAGTTTAGGCCAGGGCAATCAGCCCCAGCATTTT.

The chain employs TRBV7-9 and TRBJ2-6; 8 nucleotides match TRBD1. Germline V gene lookup returns CDR1 SEHNR and CDR2 FQNEAQ (reference sequence). This CDR3 contains 17 residues. The junction had 11 bases not matched to a gene; V was cut back by 10 bases and J by 0 bases. The CDR3, as DNA: TGTGCCAAATCCGGGACAGGAAACTTCTCTGGGGCCAACGTCCTGACTTTC. Translation gives CAKSGTGNFSGANVLTF.

The rearrangement joins TRBV4-1 to TRBJ2-5; 8 bases map to TRBD2. Germline V gene sequence: CDR1 MGHRA, CDR2 YSYEKL. The CDR3 is 16 amino acids. V lost 4 bases, J lost 2 bases, and 9 bases stayed unmatched. Here the CDR3 reads CASSRPSSGQQETQYF. The CDR3 region has the DNA TGCGCCAGCAGCCGCCCATCTAGCGGGCAACAAGAGACCCAGTACTTC.

The chain carries TRBV4-3 and TRBJ2-7; tentative D call: TRBD2 (6 bases). The CDR3 spans 15 residues. CDR1 and CDR2 from the germline V gene are LGHNA and YSLEER. The germline V and J ends were trimmed by 1 base and 2 bases, with 12 bases remaining between them. In DNA form, the CDR3 reads TGCGCCAGCAGCCAAGGAACAGGCGGGACCTACGAGCAGTACTTC. This codes for CASSQGTGGTYEQYF.

This chain connects TRBV2 to TRBJ1-6; 8 positions match TRBD1. The germline V gene encodes CDR1 SNHLY and CDR2 FYNNEI. This CDR3 contains 17 residues. Germline trimming cut 0 bases from V and 7 bases from J; bases unmatched to any gene: 8. The CDR3 nucleotides are TGTGCCAGCAGTGAAGCCCTTCGGACAGGGCGGAATTCACCCCTCCACTTT. It codes for CASSEALRTGRNSPLHF.

V is TRBV14 and J is TRBJ2-1; D is undetermined. Looked up from germline, CDR1 is SGHDN and CDR2 is FVKESK. Trimming pared 1 base from V and 4 bases from J, leaving 8 bases between. The CDR3 is 14 residues long. Here the CDR3 reads CASSQASLYNEQFF. The CDR3 nucleotides are TGTGCCAGCAGCCAAGCCTCACTGTACAATGAGCAGTTCTTC.

This rearrangement joins TRBV30 to TRBJ1-2, with 11 positions matching TRBD1. Germline-derived CDR1 and CDR2 are GTSNPN and SVGIG (reference sequence). The V segment lost 5 bases and the J segment 5 bases; nucleotides outside the gene matches: 7. CDR3 length: 14 amino acids. The CDR3 DNA reads TGTGCCTGGGGACCGGACAGGGGGCCTTATGGCTACACCTTC. Translation: CAWGPDRGPYGYTF.

The chain has TRBV6-5 and TRBJ1-2; TRBD1 agrees at 10 bases. The CDR3 loop spans 14 amino acids. CDR1 and CDR2 from the germline V gene are MNHEY and SVGAGI. The trim removed 7 bases at V and 7 bases at J, leaving 9 bases unmatched. The CDR3 DNA reads as TGTGCCAGCACCTTTACCGGACAGGGGGGTGGCTACACCTTC. Protein sequence: CASTFTGQGGGYTF.

This sequence joins TRBV19 and TRBJ2-7; 9 nucleotides line up with TRBD2. Germline trimming cut 5 bases from V and 5 bases from J; bases unmatched to any gene: 10. Germline lookup yields CDR1 LNHDA and CDR2 SQIVND (reference sequence). This CDR3 spans 15 amino acids. This chain's CDR3 is CASSEGGGVMNEQYF. In DNA form, the CDR3 reads TGTGCCAGTAGTGAAGGCGGGGGGGTGATGAACGAGCAGTACTTC.

The rearrangement joins TRBV30 to TRBJ1-2; D not resolved. Germline V lookup: CDR1 GTSNPN, CDR2 SVGIG (reference sequence). V shed 0 bases and J shed 7 bases, with 6 bases lying between them. This CDR3 is built from 11 residues. The CDR3 region is CAWSVRGGYTF. The DNA for the CDR3 is TGTGCCTGGAGTGTCCGGGGTGGCTACACCTTC. Combining the CDR3 with reference TRBV30 and TRBJ1-2 gives the whole variable domain SQTIHQWPATLVQPVGSPLSLECTVEGTSNPNLYWYRQAAGRGLQLLFYSVGIGQISSEVPQNLSASRPQDRQFILSSKKLLLSDSGFYLCAWSVRGGYTFGSGTRLTVV.

V is TRBV5-5 and J is TRBJ2-7, with 7 bases identical to TRBD1. The CDR3 is 15 amino acids. After removal of 4 bases from V and 1 base from J, the junction contained 8 bases not matched to a gene. The germline V gene has CDR1 SGHKS and CDR2 YYEKEE (reference sequence). CDR3 DNA: TGTGCCAGCAGCGTGGCCGGGACAGCTTCCTACGAGCAGTACTTC. This translates into CASSVAGTASYEQYF.

The V call is TRBV27, the J call TRBJ1-1; D is undetermined. Trimming removed 1 base from V and 6 bases from J, with 9 bases in between. The CDR3 sequence is 13 residues long. The germline gives CDR1 MNHEY, CDR2 SMNVEV (reference sequence). The CDR3: CASSLFGGAEAFF. The CDR3 region has the DNA TGTGCCAGCAGTTTATTCGGAGGCGCTGAAGCTTTCTTT.

The chain links TRBV9 to TRBJ1-1, with 10 bases lining up with TRBD1. This CDR3 comprises 14 residues. Germline values: CDR1 SGDLS, CDR2 YYNGEE. The V gene end was trimmed by 2 bases and the J gene end by 6 bases; junction bases not matched to a gene: 4. This CDR3 is CASSVPGTGAEAFF. CDR3 nucleotides: TGTGCCAGCAGCGTCCCCGGGACAGGGGCTGAAGCTTTCTTT.

The chain links TRBV11-3 to TRBJ2-3; 11 nucleotides line up with TRBD2. J lost 2 bases, V lost 5 bases, and 6 bases had no gene match. The CDR3 totals 16 residues. CDR1 and CDR2 (germline): SGHNT, YENEEA. CDR3 nucleotide sequence: TGTGCCAGCAGCCCCTGGACTAGCGGGCTCACAGATACGCAGTATTTT. It encodes CASSPWTSGLTDTQYF.

The V gene is TRBV19, the J gene TRBJ2-7; no clear D. The ends were cut back, 2 bases at V and 0 bases at J, with 8 bases in the middle. This CDR3 is built from 14 residues. In germline, CDR1 is LNHDA, CDR2 SQIVND (reference sequence). The CDR3 DNA reads TGTGCCAGTAGTATAAGACTGAACTCCTACGAGCAGTACTTC. Its protein is CASSIRLNSYEQYF.

J is TRBJ1-6 and V is TRBV14; 7 bases agree with TRBD1. This CDR3 region has 14 residues. Germline loops: CDR1 SGHDN, CDR2 FVKESK. V lost 5 bases to trimming and J lost 7 bases; unmatched junction nucleotides: 5. CDR3 sequence reads: CASSLGQLNSPLHF. The CDR3 DNA is TGTGCCAGCAGCTTGGGACAGTTAAATTCACCCCTCCACTTT. Drawing the rest from reference TRBV14 and TRBJ1-6, the complete variable domain is EAGVTQFPSHSVIEKGQTVTLRCDPISGHDNLYWYRRVMGKEIKFLLHFVKESKQDESGMPNNRFLAERTGGTYSTLKVQPAELEDSGVYFCASSLGQLNSPLHFGNGTRLTVT.

V is TRBV3-1 (or the pseudogene TRBV3-2) and J is TRBJ2-1; 7 nucleotides line up with TRBD2. This CDR3 comprises 16 residues. The V segment lost 4 bases and the J segment 0 bases; nucleotides outside the gene matches: 6. Germline lookup yields CDR1 LGHDT and CDR2 YNNKEL (reference sequence). CDR3 DNA: TGTGCCAGCAGCCTAAACGCGGGGGACTCCTACAATGAGCAGTTCTTC. The encoded protein is CASSLNAGDSYNEQFF.

The V gene is TRBV25-1, the J gene TRBJ1-6; D perhaps matches TRBD1 (6 bases). Trimming took off 6 bases at V and 8 bases at J, with 14 bases between the two ends. Germline V gene sequence: CDR1 MGHDK, CDR2 SYGVNS. The CDR3 is 14 residues long. CDR3 sequence: CASRPQGKDSPLHF. The CDR3 DNA sequence: TGTGCCAGCAGACCGCAGGGGAAGGATTCACCCCTCCACTTT.

The rearrangement links TRBV20-1 to TRBJ2-7; D gene uncertain. CDR1 is DFQATT and CDR2 is SNEGSKA in the germline V gene (reference sequence). V dropped 1 base and J dropped 11 bases, with 12 bases sitting between them. CDR3 size: 11 residues. DNA for the CDR3: TGCAGTGCTAGAGTGGGCGAGAGAGAGTACTTC. It codes for CSARVGEREYF.

This clone was found a few times. The chain uses TRBV4-1 and TRBJ1-2; no clear D gene. Between the trimmed V and J ends, which lost 0 bases and 3 bases, there was a span of 11 bases. Germline V gene data show CDR1 as MGHRA and CDR2 as YSYEKL. The CDR3 runs to 15 residues. The CDR3 is CASSQDGKGDYGYTF. The CDR3 region has the DNA TGCGCCAGCAGCCAAGATGGTAAGGGAGACTATGGCTACACCTTC.

V and J are TRBV3-1 (or the pseudogene TRBV3-2) and TRBJ2-7; 8 positions match TRBD2. Germline V gene sequence: CDR1 LGHDT, CDR2 YNNKEL (reference sequence). The ends lost 1 base at V and 2 bases at J; junction bases unmatched: 4. The CDR3 spans 15 residues. The DNA of the CDR3 is TGTGCCAGCAGCCAAGTCCCGGGAGGGCCCTACGAGCAGTACTTC. Its translation: CASSQVPGGPYEQYF.

This clone was found once. This chain joins TRBV11-2 and TRBJ1-1; TRBD1 matches 7 bases. Germline V gene lookup returns CDR1 SGHAT and CDR2 FQNNGV. The CDR3 is 14 amino acids. Trimming removed 4 bases from V and 11 bases from J; junction bases left unmatched: 13. The CDR3 is CASSSPQGRPKAFF. CDR3 coding DNA: TGTGCCAGCAGCTCCCCACAGGGGCGACCAAAGGCTTTCTTT.